What follows describes a single T cell receptor (beta chain). Its target is unknown. This record belongs to a study of STAT5B mutations in CD4+ large granular lymphocyte leukemia. Data came from immunoSEQ multiplex PCR; TCRdb stores just in-frame clones and leaves some out. The sample comprises under 35,000 clones, approximately 81% of which are singletons, and approximately 0.3% rests with the top ten. Germline lookup yields CDR1 MNHNY and CDR2 SVGAGI (reference sequence). After removal of 4 bases from V and 0 bases from J, the junction contained 3 bases not matched to a gene. The CDR3 sequence is 14 residues long. Points from the study as a whole: Data were not HLA-matched across samples. No patients shared main leukemic clonotypes, though roughly 23% appeared at low frequency elsewhere. Top patient clones used TRBV06 genes more often: 8/27 versus 2/35 in controls.

Source material: CD4+ T cells from blood buffy coats. This chain connects TRBV6-6 to TRBJ2-7; 7 bases map to TRBD1. The TCR was taken from a human donor in good health. The CDR3 protein is CASSLTGYSYEQYF. DNA of the CDR3: TGTGCCAGCAGTTTGACAGGGTACTCCTACGAGCAGTACTTC.